The sequence of this TCR beta chain was determined in a study of OX40 agonist ivuxolimab in advanced cancers. At cycle 4 day 1, cycle 7 day 1, and baseline, blood was sampled. Here immunoSEQ multiplex PCR was the method, and the copy in TCRdb shows in-frame clones only, minus some. The sample has roughly 100,000 clones; roughly 80% are singletons. The CDR3 is 15 residues long. The germline V gene encodes CDR1 MNHNY and CDR2 SVGAGI (reference sequence). V was pared by 6 bases and J by 2 bases, with 11 bases between. Comments on this clone: Its specificity is not known.

Broader study findings: CD8+ T cells (on average) carried more expanded clones than CD4+ T cells.

This sample comprised CD4+ or CD8+ T cells sorted from blood, obtained in a trial of the OX40 agonist ivuxolimab. This chain connects TRBV6-6 to TRBJ2-6, with D perhaps matching TRBD2 (5 bases). This TCR was sampled from an adult with an advanced solid tumor such as melanoma, head and neck, liver or kidney cancer. In DNA, the CDR3 is TGTGCCAGCAGCCAACGGGGAGCTGGGGCCAACGTCCTGACTTTC. It translates to CASSQRGAGANVLTF.